The 27 T cell receptor beta chains below come from one sample, sequenced in a study of T cells in narcolepsy. Clones were read by immunoSEQ multiplex PCR, and TCRdb kept only the in-frame ones, dropping some. The table shows under 20,000 clones, with approximately 84% occurring only once. The sequencing sample was made of memory (CD45RA-) CD4+ T cells from blood. All receptors derive from a human donor in good health.

This clone has a handful of counts. This rearrangement joins TRBV19 to TRBJ1-1; tentative D call: TRBD1 (5 bases). Trimming removed 5 bases at V and 5 bases at J, with 15 bases between. The length of the CDR3 is 14 residues. CDR1 is LNHDA, CDR2 SQIVND, per germline (reference sequence). CDR3: CASSSLGGETEAFF. The DNA of the CDR3 is TGTGCCAGTAGTTCATTGGGGGGAGAGACTGAAGCTTTCTTT.

V gene TRBV6-1 combines with J gene TRBJ1-1; possible D gene TRBD1, 6 bases. Looked up from germline, CDR1 is MNHNS and CDR2 is SASEGT. This CDR3 has 13 residues. V was pared by 5 bases and J by 7 bases, with 14 bases between. The CDR3 here is CASSSPLDSEAFF. The CDR3 region has the DNA TGTGCCAGCAGTTCTCCACTGGACAGTGAAGCTTTCTTT.

V is TRBV29-1 and J is TRBJ2-5, with D unresolved. CDR3 size: 12 residues. CDR1 is SQVTM and CDR2 is ANQGSEA in the germline V gene. V lost 8 bases to trimming and J lost 5 bases, with 15 bases between them. The CDR3 coding sequence is TGCAGCTCTCGTGATCCAGGCGAGACCCAGTACTTC. Translating it yields CSSRDPGETQYF.

This sequence joins TRBV5-4 and TRBJ1-5; tentative D call: TRBD1 (5 bases). Trimming took 3 bases from V and 4 from J, leaving 11 bases between them. Germline V lookup: CDR1 SGHNT, CDR2 YYREEE (reference sequence). This CDR3 is built from 14 residues. CDR3 loop: CASSSGTDNQPQHF. The CDR3 DNA reads as TGTGCCAGCAGCTCCGGGACGGATAATCAGCCCCAGCATTTT.

This sequence joins TRBV7-9 and TRBJ2-6; D is possibly TRBD1 (5 bases). The CDR3 has 15 residues. The V gene's germline CDR1 is SEHNR and CDR2 FQNEAQ (reference sequence). The V gene lost 2 bases and the J gene lost 2 bases, with 7 bases spanning the gap. CDR3 nucleotide sequence: TGTGCCAGCAGCTTATTGGGGCCTGGGGCCAACGTCCTGACTTTC. Protein product: CASSLLGPGANVLTF.

This sequence joins TRBV5-1 and TRBJ1-1; D possibly corresponds to TRBD1 (5 bases). V was clipped by 0 bases and J by 4 bases, with 13 bases between them. CDR3 length: 15 residues. Germline loops: CDR1 SGHRS, CDR2 YFSETQ. The CDR3: CASSLAGSGGTEAFF. The CDR3 region has the DNA TGCGCCAGCAGCTTGGCGGGGTCGGGGGGCACTGAAGCTTTCTTT.

The V call is TRBV7-2, the J call TRBJ1-6; no firm D call. The germline gives CDR1 SGHTA, CDR2 FQGNSA. The length of the CDR3 is 16 residues. Trimming cost V 0 bases and J 4 bases, with 10 bases left between them. Here the CDR3 reads CASSLAGMGYNSPLHF. The DNA of the CDR3 is TGTGCCAGCAGCTTAGCGGGGATGGGGTATAATTCACCCCTCCACTTT.

This clone was observed once. Its ends do not fully match the called genes, so a read error is possible. The sample holds other DNA sequences that translate to the same CDR3. This sequence joins TRBV30 and TRBJ1-2; D may be TRBD1 (6 bases). Germline CDR1 GTSNPN, CDR2 SVGIG (reference sequence). The CDR3 extends over 14 amino acids. Written as DNA, the CDR3 is TGTGCCCGTGGGGGGGCCCTCCCCAACTATGGCTACACTTTC. This codes for CARGGALPNYGYTF.

The genes are TRBV19 and TRBJ1-6; 9 positions match TRBD1. Germline CDR1 LNHDA, CDR2 SQIVND (reference sequence). CDR3 length equals 15 residues. V trimming: 6 bases; J trimming: 6 bases; junction bases outside the gene matches: 6. CDR3 nucleotide sequence: TGTGCCAGTAGCCTAACAGGGGGCCGTAATTCACCCCTCCACTTT. It encodes CASSLTGGRNSPLHF. Using reference TRBV19 and TRBJ1-6 for the parts outside the CDR3, the full variable domain is DGGITQSPKYLFRKEGQNVTLSCEQNLNHDAMYWYRQDPGQGLRLIYYSQIVNDFQKGDIAEGYSVSREKKESFPLTVTSAQKNPTAFYLCASSLTGGRNSPLHFGNGTRLTVT.

The gene calls are TRBV5-4 and TRBJ1-2, with 9 bases lining up with TRBD1. The germline gives CDR1 SGHNT, CDR2 YYREEE (reference sequence). V gave up 2 bases and J gave up 3 bases; unmatched junction bases: 2. The CDR3 covers 14 residues. In nucleotides, the CDR3 is TGTGCCAGCAGCTTACAGGGGGCCTACTATGGCTACACCTTC. Amino acid sequence: CASSLQGAYYGYTF. Using reference TRBV5-4 and TRBJ1-2 for the parts outside the CDR3, the full variable domain is ETGVTQSPTHLIKTRGQQVTLRCSSQSGHNTVSWYQQALGQGPQFIFQYYREEENGRGNFPPRFSGLQFPNYSSELNVNALELDDSALYLCASSLQGAYYGYTFGSGTRLTVV.

This clone was seen only a few times. The chain has TRBV19 and TRBJ1-1; the D is unclear. Per the germline V gene, CDR1 is LNHDA and CDR2 is SQIVND (reference sequence). The CDR3 length is 13 residues. The V gene lost 7 bases and the J gene lost 1 base, with 10 bases spanning the gap. The CDR3 DNA reads as TGTGCCAGTATCGGGCGGGAGAACACTGAAGCTTTCTTT. This sequence encodes CASIGRENTEAFF.

The rearrangement links TRBV5-1 to TRBJ2-5; 9 nucleotides line up with TRBD2. The V gene's germline CDR1 is SGHRS and CDR2 YFSETQ. Trimming removed 0 bases from V and 5 bases from J; junction bases left unmatched: 8. The CDR3 has 16 residues. CDR3 region: CASSLAGSGGGETQYF. The CDR3 DNA follows: TGCGCCAGCAGCTTGGCTGGTAGCGGGGGCGGGGAGACCCAGTACTTC.

The chain employs TRBV4-1 and TRBJ1-5; maybe TRBD1 (5 bases). This CDR3 contains 13 residues. Germline V gives CDR1 MGHRA, CDR2 YSYEKL. Trimming stripped 4 bases from V and 10 bases from J, with 14 bases between. The CDR3, as DNA: TGCGCCAGCAGCCTAGAGCCTGGGGGTCCCCAGCATTTT. Its protein is CASSLEPGGPQHF.

The rearrangement uses TRBV28 and TRBJ1-5, with unresolved D. Germline CDR1 reads MDHEN; CDR2 reads SYDVKM. V lost 7 bases to trimming and J lost 4 bases, with 20 bases between them. This CDR3 region has 16 residues. For the CDR3, the DNA is TGTGCCAGCACCCCTTCAACACAGAATCGGAATCAGCCCCAGCATTTT. It encodes CASTPSTQNRNQPQHF. Supplemented by reference TRBV28 and TRBJ1-5, the full variable domain reads DVKVTQSSRYLVKRTGEKVFLECVQDMDHENMFWYRQDPGLGLRLIYFSYDVKMKEKGDIPEGYSVSREKKERFSLILESASTNQTSMYLCASTPSTQNRNQPQHFGDGTRLSIL.

This CDR3 is CASSDRDRGGYTF. In DNA, the CDR3 is TGTGCCAGCAGTGACCGGGACAGGGGAGGCTACACCTTC. This chain connects TRBV6-4 to TRBJ1-2, with 10 bases that match TRBD1. V trimming: 2 bases; J trimming: 8 bases; junction bases outside the gene matches: 2. Germline V CDR1 and CDR2: MRHNA, SNTAGT. There are 13 residues in the CDR3.

This chain uses TRBV7-9 with TRBJ1-2; D gene ambiguous. Per germline, CDR1 SEHNR and CDR2 FQNEAQ (reference sequence). V was trimmed by 3 bases and J by 8 bases, leaving 16 bases between them. This CDR3 region has 14 residues. CDR3: CASSFRRGLKGYTF. The CDR3 bases are TGTGCCAGCAGCTTTCGGCGGGGATTGAAGGGCTACACCTTC.

The rearrangement joins TRBV10-3 to TRBJ1-6, with D possibly TRBD1 on 5 matching bases. The length of the CDR3 is 14 residues. Germline lookup yields CDR1 ENHRY and CDR2 SYGVKD. V shed 6 bases and J shed 5 bases, with 11 bases lying between them. CDR3 amino acids: CAIRAGQDNSPLHF. In DNA, the CDR3 is TGTGCCATCAGGGCGGGGCAGGATAATTCACCCCTCCACTTT.

The chain combines TRBV5-4 with TRBJ2-3, with D maybe TRBD2 (6 bases). V gave up 4 bases and J gave up 3 bases, with 18 bases separating them. Germline CDR1 SGHNT, CDR2 YYREEE (reference sequence). The CDR3 totals 16 residues. CDR3 in DNA: TGTGCCAGCAGCCCCCCCGGGGGTATTACGACAGATACGCAGTATTTT. Translated, it gives CASSPPGGITTDTQYF.

The CDR3: CASSVVAGGRDEQFF. In DNA form, the CDR3 reads TGTGCCAGCAGTGTTGTGGCGGGAGGAAGGGATGAGCAGTTCTTC. This chain connects TRBV2 to TRBJ2-1; 8 bases are a match to TRBD2. CDR1 and CDR2 from the germline V gene are SNHLY and FYNNEI. The V segment lost 4 bases and the J segment 8 bases; nucleotides outside the gene matches: 10. The CDR3 consists of 15 residues.

This clone was recorded only once. The chain has TRBV18 and TRBJ2-7; TRBD1 matches at 10 bases. The CDR3 loop spans 14 amino acids. J gave up 3 bases and V 4 bases, and 3 bases lay outside the gene matches. The germline CDR1 and CDR2 sequences are KGHSH and LQKENI. As DNA, the CDR3 is TGTGCCAGCTCACGTGGGACAGGGGTCTACGAGCAGTACTTC. It is translated as CASSRGTGVYEQYF.

The rearrangement links TRBV28 to TRBJ1-2, with 12 bases lining up with TRBD1. This CDR3 is built from 15 residues. Germline values: CDR1 MDHEN, CDR2 SYDVKM. Trimming at V came to 5 bases and at J to 7 bases, leaving 8 bases not matched to a gene. CDR3: CASSPGTGGRGGYTF. The CDR3 coding sequence is TGTGCCAGCAGTCCTGGGACAGGGGGCAGGGGTGGCTACACCTTC.

The chain recombines TRBV28 with TRBJ2-3; 10 nucleotides agree with TRBD1. Germline V lookup: CDR1 MDHEN, CDR2 SYDVKM. The CDR3 is 15 residues long. The junction had 7 bases not matched to a gene; V was cut back by 7 bases and J by 3 bases. The chain's CDR3 is CASTEDRGSTDTQYF. DNA of the CDR3: TGTGCCAGCACCGAGGACAGGGGGAGTACAGATACGCAGTATTTT.

The chain has TRBV6-1 and TRBJ2-7; a weak D match, TRBD1 (6 bases). V lost 6 bases and J lost 6, with 12 bases in between. This CDR3 is built from 12 residues. Germline-derived CDR1 and CDR2 are MNHNS and SASEGT. CDR3 sequence reads: CASRLQGREQYF. The CDR3 DNA reads TGTGCCAGCAGACTACAGGGTCGCGAGCAGTACTTC.

V gene TRBV29-1 combines with J gene TRBJ2-1, with D perhaps given as TRBD1 or TRBD2 (5 bases each). In germline, CDR1 is SQVTM, CDR2 ANQGSEA. V lost 7 bases, J lost 4 bases, and 14 bases lay in between. The CDR3 is made up of 13 amino acids. CDR3 bases: TGCAGCGCGGACTGGGACCCTTACAATGAGCAGTTCTTC. Amino acid sequence: CSADWDPYNEQFF.

The rearrangement uses TRBV25-1 and TRBJ1-2; TRBD1 is a possible D gene (5 bases). With 1 base removed from V and 5 bases from J, the gap between germline ends came to 11 bases. Germline assignment: CDR1 MGHDK and CDR2 SYGVNS. The CDR3 covers 14 residues. This CDR3 is CASSESRQSYGYTF. The CDR3 coding sequence is TGTGCCAGCAGTGAATCGCGACAGTCTTATGGCTACACCTTC.

The gene calls are TRBV2 and TRBJ2-1; unclear D gene. This CDR3 is 16 amino acids long. Germline CDR1 reads SNHLY; CDR2 reads FYNNEI. V lost 7 bases and J lost 1, with 17 bases in between. CDR3 nucleotide sequence: TGTGCCAGCAAATATCTAGGCGTAGAGTCCTACAATGAGCAGTTCTTC. Amino acids: CASKYLGVESYNEQFF.

This clone was detected only a few times. The V gene is TRBV13, the J gene TRBJ2-1, with TRBD2 matching 10 bases. J was trimmed by 6 bases and V by 5 bases; bases with no gene match: 4. Germline loops: CDR1 PRHDT, CDR2 FYEKMQ (reference sequence). The length of the CDR3 is 14 residues. The CDR3 sequence: CASSLSGGFNEQFF. In nucleotides, the CDR3 is TGTGCCAGCAGCCTTAGCGGGGGGTTCAATGAGCAGTTCTTC.